This T cell receptor (beta chain) is from a study of early T cells in non-severe SARS-CoV-2 infection. Overall study: RNA in bulk from unsorted whole blood was sequenced, and chains were unpaired.

Germline CDR1 reads SGHVS; CDR2 reads FQNEAQ. This CDR3 region has 16 residues. V was pared by 1 base and J by 0 bases, with 11 bases between. Tagging with unique molecular identifiers was applied to individual cDNA molecules. Using its own MiXCR run on the 5' RACE reads, TCRdb lists one record per CDR3 protein. The sample consists of around 60,000 distinct CDR3 sequences, 12% of them appearing once. This clonotype was obtained from an adult who was a healthcare worker with PCR-confirmed SARS-CoV-2 infection or an uninfected control (not recorded which). The V gene is TRBV7-8, the J gene TRBJ2-3, with D tentatively TRBD1 (7 bases). The material sequenced was whole blood. The CDR3 coding sequence is TGTGCCAGCAGCTTAGAGACAGGGAGGAGCACAGATACGCAGTATTTT. The encoded protein is CASSLETGRSTDTQYF.